This T cell receptor beta chain was obtained from a study of OX40 agonist ivuxolimab in advanced cancers. Sequencing used immunoSEQ multiplex PCR; TCRdb keeps in-frame clones, though not all of them. The sample consists of around 83,000 clones, roughly 91% of them appearing once. Patients were ruled out by autoimmune disease history or systemic immunosuppression. This specimen consisted of CD4+ or CD8+ T cells sorted from blood, obtained in a trial of the OX40 agonist ivuxolimab. The receptor's source is an adult with an advanced solid tumor such as melanoma, head and neck, liver or kidney cancer.

The CDR3 nucleotides read TGTGCCAGCAGCTTAGTTAAGGATTCACCCCTCCACTTT. Encoded protein: CASSLVKDSPLHF. V and J are TRBV7-8 and TRBJ1-6; D gene uncertain. Germline CDR1 and CDR2: SGHVS and FQNEAQ. With 1 base removed from V and 8 bases from J, the gap between germline ends came to 6 bases. The CDR3 contains 13 residues.